Listed below are T cell receptor beta chains from one sample, sequenced in a study of CD8 T cells in ankylosing spondylitis. TCRdb re-analysed the 5' RACE reads in MiXCR, keeping a single row per CDR3 protein. The repertoire has approximately 110,000 distinct CDR3 sequences, more than 20% of them found once; the top ten carry 9% to 15%. Sequenced material: synovial fluid, either unsorted or a sorted T cell fraction (not recorded which). The receptor set was obtained from a male donor with ankylosing spondylitis. Each CDR3 is given with its conserved first and last residue. The D gene is left open where the match is weak. Rows may omit the clone size; those that give it use once, few, many or a size class.

v_call	clone_size	d_call	j_call	cdr3_aa	cdr3_nt
TRBV5-1	-	-	TRBJ2-6	CASSFSGTGANVLTF	TGCGCCAGCAGCTTTTCGGGGACAGGGGCCAACGTCCTGACTTTC
TRBV20-1	once	TRBD1	TRBJ2-7	CSARASDRESSYEQYF	TGCAGTGCTAGAGCTTCTGACAGGGAGAGCTCCTACGAGCAGTACTTC
TRBV27	few	TRBD2	TRBJ2-1	CASSPQTSGRSQQFF	TGTGCCAGCAGTCCCCAGACTAGCGGGAGATCTCAACAGTTCTTC
TRBV5-1	-	-	TRBJ2-2	CASSYAGYDGELFF	TGCGCCAGCAGCTACGCAGGGTATGACGGGGAGCTGTTTTTT
TRBV5-1	few	TRBD2	TRBJ2-3	CASSFGLAGGTDTQYF	TGCGCCAGCAGCTTCGGACTAGCGGGGGGCACAGATACGCAGTATTTT
TRBV28	few	-	TRBJ1-2	CASTDQQGGYTF	TGTGCCAGCACCGACCAACAGGGCGGCTACACCTTC
TRBV20-1	many	-	TRBJ2-1	CSAREGTLNEQFF	TGCAGTGCTAGAGAGGGGACTCTCAATGAGCAGTTCTTC
TRBV11-3	many	TRBD2	TRBJ2-1	CASSPGLANYNEQFF	TGTGCCAGCAGCCCGGGACTAGCGAACTACAATGAGCAGTTCTTC
TRBV7-9	many	-	TRBJ1-5	CASSVLGQPQHF	TGTGCCAGCAGCGTTTTGGGTCAGCCCCAGCATTTT
TRBV5-1	few	-	TRBJ2-3	CACSYSDSTDTQYF	TGCGCCTGCAGCTACTCGGACAGCACAGATACGCAGTATTTT
TRBV20-1	-	TRBD2	TRBJ2-1	CSAGQAGLNEQFF	TGCAGTGCCGGCCAAGCGGGACTCAATGAGCAGTTCTTC
TRBV3-1	-	-	TRBJ2-2	CASSSLLGELFF	TGTGCCAGCAGCTCGCTACTAGGGGAGCTGTTTTTT
TRBV2	few	-	TRBJ2-1	CASKTPEDYEQFF	TGTGCCAGCAAGACCCCGGAGGACTATGAGCAGTTCTTC
TRBV24-1	few	TRBD2	TRBJ2-3	CATSDWATSGRTTDTQYF	TGTGCCACCAGTGATTGGGCCACTAGCGGGAGGACGACAGATACGCAGTATTTT
TRBV12-3/TRBV12-4	many	-	TRBJ1-1	CASTPGGLAAFF	TGTGCCAGCACCCCCGGGGGGCTGGCGGCTTTCTTT
TRBV15	many	-	TRBJ2-2	CATSRDANTGELFF	TGTGCCACCAGCCGGGACGCGAACACCGGGGAGCTGTTTTTT
TRBV12-3/TRBV12-4	-	-	TRBJ2-3	CASSLGAGGDTQYF	TGTGCCAGCAGTTTAGGAGCTGGGGGGGATACGCAGTATTTT
TRBV20-1	few	-	TRBJ1-2	CSAPRGDSNYGYTF	TGCAGTGCTCCAAGGGGAGACAGTAACTATGGCTACACCTTC
TRBV11-2	-	TRBD2	TRBJ2-3	CASSSDGLAGADTQYF	TGTGCCAGCAGCTCCGACGGACTAGCGGGAGCAGATACGCAGTATTTT
TRBV5-1	-	TRBD1	TRBJ1-2	CASSLGQEALYGYTF	TGCGCCAGCAGCTTAGGACAGGAGGCCCTCTATGGCTACACCTTC
TRBV3-1	few	-	TRBJ1-3	CASSQGTAGNTIYF	TGTGCCAGCAGCCAAGGGACCGCTGGAAACACCATATATTTT
TRBV6-5	few	-	TRBJ2-1	CASSYRGAGNNEQFF	TGTGCCAGCAGTTATCGTGGGGCGGGCAACAATGAGCAGTTCTTC
TRBV7-8	-	-	TRBJ2-7	CASSFWYEQYF	TGTGCCAGCAGCTTTTGGTACGAGCAGTACTTC
TRBV5-1	many	-	TRBJ2-3	CASSLVDEYTQYF	TGCGCCAGCAGCTTGGTGGACGAGTATACGCAGTATTTT
TRBV4-1	many	-	TRBJ2-3	CASSQDREGADTQYF	TGCGCCAGCAGCCAAGACAGGGAAGGGGCAGATACGCAGTATTTT
TRBV12-3/TRBV12-4	few	-	TRBJ2-1	CASRGGSSSNEQFF	TGTGCCAGCAGAGGGGGGAGCTCCTCCAATGAGCAGTTCTTC
TRBV5-1	-	-	TRBJ2-3	CASSLELAKGGTDTQYF	TGCGCCAGCAGCCTGGAACTAGCAAAAGGGGGCACAGATACGCAGTATTTT
TRBV29-1	-	-	TRBJ2-7	CSVQWVSSYEQYF	TGCAGCGTGCAGTGGGTGAGCTCCTACGAGCAGTACTTC
TRBV6-2/TRBV6-3	-	TRBD2	TRBJ2-1	CASTLAGFYNEQFF	TGTGCCAGCACCCTAGCGGGATTCTACAATGAGCAGTTCTTC
TRBV7-9	few	-	TRBJ1-2	CASSLGTASVYTF	TGTGCCAGCAGCTTAGGGACAGCCAGTGTCTACACCTTC
TRBV3-1	-	-	TRBJ1-2	CASSPWGGSGYTF	TGTGCCAGCAGCCCGTGGGGAGGGTCCGGCTACACCTTC
TRBV7-8	-	-	TRBJ2-5	CASSEGRIQIQETQYF	TGTGCCAGCAGCGAAGGGCGGATTCAAATCCAAGAGACCCAGTACTTC
TRBV7-8	-	-	TRBJ2-1	CATRPSGTAGQFF	TGTGCCACCCGTCCGAGCGGAACCGCAGGGCAGTTCTTC
TRBV6-1	few	-	TRBJ1-4	CASSEALRGMHTNEKLFF	TGTGCCAGCAGTGAAGCCCTAAGAGGGATGCACACTAATGAAAAACTGTTTTTT
TRBV20-1	many	-	TRBJ2-3	CSARPGADTQYF	TGCAGTGCTAGGCCGGGAGCAGATACGCAGTATTTT
TRBV12-3/TRBV12-4	many	TRBD1	TRBJ2-5	CASLGTAPKETQYF	TGTGCCAGCCTCGGGACAGCGCCAAAAGAGACCCAGTACTTC
TRBV19	many	-	TRBJ1-1	CASRHTEAFF	TGTGCCAGTAGGCACACTGAAGCTTTCTTT
TRBV6-1	-	-	TRBJ1-1	CASSSGQLNTEAFF	TGTGCCAGCAGCTCCGGACAGCTGAACACTGAAGCTTTCTTT
TRBV18	-	TRBD2	TRBJ2-3	CASSLPPSLAGVRGDTQYF	TGTGCCAGCTCGCTCCCCCCTTCCCTTGCGGGAGTGAGGGGAGATACGCAGTATTTT
TRBV28	few	TRBD2	TRBJ2-3	CASSFTTRTSGGISTDTQYF	TGTGCCAGCAGTTTCACCACTCGGACTAGCGGGGGGATTAGCACAGATACGCAGTATTTT
TRBV10-1	-	-	TRBJ1-1	CASSEGWTEAFF	TGCGCCAGCAGTGAGGGGTGGACTGAAGCTTTCTTT
TRBV11-3	once	-	TRBJ1-2	CASSLGPGPDYGYTF	TGTGCCAGCAGCTTAGGACCAGGCCCGGACTATGGCTACACCTTC
TRBV6-1	many	-	TRBJ2-7	CASSSSDWAYEQYF	TGTGCCAGCAGCTCGTCGGACTGGGCCTACGAGCAGTACTTC
TRBV12-3/TRBV12-4	few	TRBD1	TRBJ1-5	CASSITGGSNQPQHF	TGTGCCAGCAGTATTACAGGGGGTAGCAATCAGCCCCAGCATTTT
TRBV24-1	-	-	TRBJ2-1	CATSDPPLGDTYNEQFF	TGTGCCACCAGTGACCCCCCCCTAGGGGACACCTACAATGAGCAGTTCTTC
TRBV20-1	many	TRBD2	TRBJ2-1	CSASEAGGKGRKGEQFF	TGCAGTGCTAGTGAAGCGGGAGGAAAAGGAAGGAAGGGTGAGCAGTTCTTC
TRBV5-6	-	-	TRBJ2-1	CASSLSGDEQFF	TGTGCCAGCAGCTTGTCAGGAGATGAGCAGTTCTTC
TRBV19	many	-	TRBJ1-1	CASSSTRQGSAEAFF	TGTGCCAGTAGTTCCACCCGGCAGGGATCTGCTGAAGCTTTCTTT
TRBV10-1	-	-	TRBJ1-2	CASSESGTLKGYTF	TGCGCCAGCAGTGAGTCCGGGACGTTAAAGGGCTACACCTTC
TRBV6-5	-	TRBD1	TRBJ1-2	CASSTRGQGGGYTF	TGTGCCAGCAGTACCCGAGGACAGGGGGGAGGCTACACCTTC
TRBV28	-	TRBD2	TRBJ2-1	CASTGSGGFYNEQFF	TGTGCCAGCACGGGATCGGGGGGGTTCTACAATGAGCAGTTCTTC
TRBV7-2	-	-	TRBJ2-5	CASSFSGGQETQYF	TGTGCCAGCAGCTTTTCAGGGGGGCAAGAGACCCAGTACTTC
TRBV20-1	-	TRBD1	TRBJ2-2	CSARQGATGELFF	TGCAGTGCTAGACAGGGGGCCACCGGGGAGCTGTTTTTT
TRBV12-3/TRBV12-4	few	TRBD2	TRBJ2-7	CASSLGPLAGTYEQYF	TGTGCCAGCAGTTTGGGACCACTAGCGGGTACCTACGAGCAGTACTTC
TRBV25-1	few	TRBD1	TRBJ1-1	CASRGQGKTEAFF	TGTGCCAGCCGGGGACAGGGAAAGACTGAAGCTTTCTTT
TRBV3-1	-	TRBD2	TRBJ2-4	CASSRSWTSGLAKNIQYF	TGTGCCAGCAGTCGGAGTTGGACTAGCGGGCTAGCCAAAAACATTCAGTACTTC
TRBV20-1	few	TRBD2	TRBJ2-1	CSAPRTSGIGEQFF	TGCAGTGCTCCAAGGACTAGCGGGATCGGGGAGCAGTTCTTC